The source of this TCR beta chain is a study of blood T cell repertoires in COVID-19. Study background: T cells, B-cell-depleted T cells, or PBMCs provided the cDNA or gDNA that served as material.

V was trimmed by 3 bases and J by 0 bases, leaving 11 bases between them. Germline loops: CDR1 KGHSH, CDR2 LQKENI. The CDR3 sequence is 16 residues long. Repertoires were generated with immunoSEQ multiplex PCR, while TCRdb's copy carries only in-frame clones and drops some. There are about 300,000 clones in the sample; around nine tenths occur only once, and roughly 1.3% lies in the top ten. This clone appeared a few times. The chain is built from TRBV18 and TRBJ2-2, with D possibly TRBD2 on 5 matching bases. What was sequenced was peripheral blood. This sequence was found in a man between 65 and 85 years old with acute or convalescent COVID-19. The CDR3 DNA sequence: TGTGCCAGCTCACCTTTTGGAGGAACGAACACCGGGGAGCTGTTTTTT. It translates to CASSPFGGTNTGELFF.